This is a list of T cell receptor beta chains from one sample in a study of T cells in Graves' hyperthyroidism and ophthalmopathy. In TCRdb, the multiplex PCR reads were re-called with MiXCR into one record per CDR3 protein. The sample includes fewer than 650,000 distinct CDR3 sequences, 14% seen only once; the top ten take roughly 14%. Sequenced material: blood. Receptor source: a woman aged 40 to 49 with Graves' hyperthyroidism. CDR3s include the opening cysteine and the closing phenylalanine or tryptophan. Fields, in order: D gene, J gene, clone size, V gene, CDR3 protein, CDR3 DNA. D genes are given only for firm matches. Size is stated for part of the rows, as once, few or many counts, or as a class when the clone is expanded.

>.|TRBJ2-5|many|TRBV3-1
CASSQDPRGTQYF
TGTGCCAGCAGCCAAGATCCCCGAGGGACCCAGTACTTC
>TRBD1|TRBJ1-2|few|TRBV12-3/TRBV12-4
CASSTGTGASYGYTF
TGTGCCAGCAGTACCGGGACAGGGGCTAGCTATGGCTACACCTTC
>.|TRBJ2-7|many|TRBV28
CASRQGSSYEQYF
TGTGCCAGCAGACAGGGTAGCTCCTACGAGCAGTACTTC
>.|TRBJ2-2|.|TRBV14
CASSHLWGTGELFF
TGTGCCAGCAGCCATCTGTGGGGCACCGGGGAGCTGTTTTTT
>TRBD2|TRBJ2-1|many|TRBV2
CASLRLAEYNEQFF
TGTGCCAGCTTGAGACTAGCGGAGTACAATGAGCAGTTCTTC
>.|TRBJ2-2|many|TRBV3-1
CASSQDGSGTGELFF
TGTGCCAGCAGCCAAGATGGAAGTGGCACCGGGGAGCTGTTTTTT
>TRBD2|TRBJ2-1|.|TRBV12-3/TRBV12-4
CASSLRGTSHEQFF
TGTGCCAGCAGTTTAAGAGGGACTAGCCATGAGCAGTTCTTC
>.|TRBJ2-1|many|TRBV7-9
CASSLLDPYNEQFF
TGTGCCAGCAGCTTACTGGACCCCTACAATGAGCAGTTCTTC
>TRBD2|TRBJ2-3|.|TRBV30
CAWSVLRGGDTQYF
TGTGCCTGGAGTGTTTTGCGGGGGGGGGATACGCAGTATTTT
>TRBD1|TRBJ2-2|few|TRBV28
CAGAPGGPGELFF
TGTGCCGGGGCCCCAGGGGGCCCCGGGGAGCTGTTTTTT
>TRBD1|TRBJ2-7|many|TRBV7-3
CASSQGTGGYEQYF
TGTGCCAGCAGCCAAGGGACAGGGGGCTACGAGCAGTACTTC
>.|TRBJ2-5|many|TRBV29-1
CSVEGTPRRETQYF
TGCAGCGTTGAAGGTACTCCCAGACGGGAGACCCAGTACTTC
>.|TRBJ2-1|many|TRBV9
CASSVGGGLGNEQFF
TGTGCCAGCAGCGTAGGAGGCGGGCTGGGAAATGAGCAGTTCTTC
>TRBD2|TRBJ2-7|many|TRBV12-3/TRBV12-4
CASSGGLAGVRGIRYEQYF
TGTGCCAGCAGTGGGGGACTAGCGGGAGTCCGGGGGATCCGCTACGAGCAGTACTTC
>.|TRBJ2-1|few|TRBV9
CASSVGLPRGSYNEQFF
TGTGCCAGCAGCGTAGGCCTCCCTCGGGGATCCTACAATGAGCAGTTCTTC
>.|TRBJ2-7|many|TRBV30
CAWSVGKGSYEQYF
TGTGCCTGGAGTGTAGGGAAAGGTTCCTACGAGCAGTACTTC
>.|TRBJ1-3|.|TRBV5-1
CASSAQGPTAGNTIYF
TGCGCCAGCAGCGCCCAGGGTCCGACCGCTGGAAACACCATATATTTT
>TRBD1|TRBJ1-4|.|TRBV10-3
CAISGTGAAEKLFF
TGTGCCATCAGTGGTACAGGGGCGGCGGAAAAACTGTTTTTT
>.|TRBJ2-3|.|TRBV7-3
CASSFDGHITDTQYF
TGTGCCAGCAGCTTTGATGGCCACATCACAGATACGCAGTATTTT
>.|TRBJ2-7|many|TRBV2
CASSEGGETLYEQYF
TGTGCCAGCAGTGAAGGGGGGGAAACCTTGTACGAGCAGTACTTC
>TRBD2|TRBJ2-1|many|TRBV2
CARLRLAGAYNEQFF
TGTGCCAGACTCCGACTAGCGGGGGCATACAATGAGCAGTTCTTC
>.|TRBJ2-5|few|TRBV20-1
CSTRLEASRILETQYF
TGCAGTACTAGACTCGAGGCCTCAAGAATCCTAGAGACCCAGTACTTC
>TRBD2|TRBJ2-5|many|TRBV3-1
CASSQETSGKGTQYF
TGTGCCAGCAGCCAAGAAACTAGCGGGAAGGGGACCCAGTACTTC
>.|TRBJ2-7|few|TRBV28
CASGQGRYEQYF
TGTGCCAGCGGGCAGGGGAGGTACGAGCAGTACTTC
>.|TRBJ2-3|many|TRBV27
CASSLSWGSGYTDTQYF
TGTGCCAGCAGTTTATCGTGGGGTAGCGGCTACACAGATACGCAGTATTTT
>TRBD1|TRBJ2-1|many|TRBV12-3/TRBV12-4
CASSNRGNEQFF
TGTGCCAGCAGTAACAGGGGAAATGAGCAGTTCTTC
>TRBD2|TRBJ2-1|many|TRBV11-2
CASSFRGLAGGPVNEQFF
TGTGCCAGCAGCTTTCGGGGACTAGCGGGAGGGCCTGTTAATGAGCAGTTCTTC
>TRBD1|TRBJ2-7|.|TRBV20-1
CSARTGGLGEQYF
TGCAGTGCTCGGACAGGGGGCTTGGGCGAGCAGTACTTC
>TRBD2|TRBJ2-1|many|TRBV24-1
CATSDQVAGAHNEQFF
TGTGCCACCAGTGATCAAGTAGCGGGAGCCCACAATGAGCAGTTCTTC
>TRBD1|TRBJ1-1|many|TRBV9
CASSVQSGEGARGTEAFF
TGTGCCAGCAGCGTCCAATCCGGGGAGGGGGCACGAGGGACTGAAGCTTTCTTT
>.|TRBJ2-1|.|TRBV27
CASSASGEDEQFF
TGTGCCAGCAGTGCCTCAGGGGAGGATGAGCAGTTCTTC
>.|TRBJ1-2|many|TRBV12-3/TRBV12-4
CASSRNPADSSSNIAGYTF
TGTGCCAGCAGTCGTAACCCGGCGGACTCATCCTCAAACATCGCTGGCTACACCTTC
>TRBD2|TRBJ2-5|many|TRBV7-2
CASSLALAGGGETQYF
TGTGCCAGCAGCTTAGCACTAGCGGGAGGTGGGGAGACCCAGTACTTC